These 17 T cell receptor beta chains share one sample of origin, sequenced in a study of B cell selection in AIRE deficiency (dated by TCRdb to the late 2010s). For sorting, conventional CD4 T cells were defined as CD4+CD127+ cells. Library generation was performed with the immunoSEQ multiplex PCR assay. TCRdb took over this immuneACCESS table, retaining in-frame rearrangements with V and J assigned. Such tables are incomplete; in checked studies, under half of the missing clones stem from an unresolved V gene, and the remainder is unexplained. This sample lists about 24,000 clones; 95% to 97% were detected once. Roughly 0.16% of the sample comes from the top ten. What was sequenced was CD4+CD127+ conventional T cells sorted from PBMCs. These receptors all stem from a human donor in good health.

CDR3 bases: TGTGCCAGTAGCCCCGGGACTAGCGGGGGGTTTGGGGAGACCCAGTACTTC. Encoded protein: CASSPGTSGGFGETQYF. The rearrangement joins TRBV19 to TRBJ2-5; 15 bases match TRBD2. J gave up 5 bases and V 6 bases, and 10 bases lay outside the gene matches. CDR3 length: 17 amino acids. The germline CDR1 and CDR2 sequences are LNHDA and SQIVND (reference sequence).

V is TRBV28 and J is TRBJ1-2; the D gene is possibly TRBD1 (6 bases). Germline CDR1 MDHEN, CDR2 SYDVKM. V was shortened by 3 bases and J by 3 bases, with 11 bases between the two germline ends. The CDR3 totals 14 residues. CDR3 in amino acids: CASSFSDRHYGYTF. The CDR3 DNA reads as TGTGCCAGCAGTTTCTCGGACAGACACTATGGCTACACCTTC.

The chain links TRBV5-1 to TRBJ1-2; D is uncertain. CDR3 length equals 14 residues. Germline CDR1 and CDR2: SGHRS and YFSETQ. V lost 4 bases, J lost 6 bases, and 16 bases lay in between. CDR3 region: CASSPGGFADGYTF. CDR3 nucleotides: TGCGCCAGCAGCCCTGGAGGGTTTGCTGATGGCTACACCTTC.

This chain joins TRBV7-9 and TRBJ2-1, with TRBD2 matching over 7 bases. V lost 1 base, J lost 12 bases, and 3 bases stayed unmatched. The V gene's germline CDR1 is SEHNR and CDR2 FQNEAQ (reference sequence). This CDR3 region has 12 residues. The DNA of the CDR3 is TGTGCCAGCAGCTTAGTCCCTAGCGGGCAGTTCTTC. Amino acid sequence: CASSLVPSGQFF.

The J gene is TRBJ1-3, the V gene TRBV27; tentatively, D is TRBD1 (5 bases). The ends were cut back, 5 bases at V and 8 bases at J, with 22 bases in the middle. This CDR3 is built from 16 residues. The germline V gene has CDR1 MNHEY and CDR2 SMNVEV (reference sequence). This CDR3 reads CASSTRPPGSGHTIYF. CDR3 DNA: TGTGCCAGCAGTACAAGACCTCCAGGGAGCGGCCACACCATATATTTT.

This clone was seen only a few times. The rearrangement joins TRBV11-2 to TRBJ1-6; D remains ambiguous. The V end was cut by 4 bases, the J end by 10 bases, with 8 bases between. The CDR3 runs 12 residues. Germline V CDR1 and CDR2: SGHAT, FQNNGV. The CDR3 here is CASSSDRSPLHF. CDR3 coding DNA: TGTGCCAGCAGCTCGGACCGGTCACCCCTCCACTTT.

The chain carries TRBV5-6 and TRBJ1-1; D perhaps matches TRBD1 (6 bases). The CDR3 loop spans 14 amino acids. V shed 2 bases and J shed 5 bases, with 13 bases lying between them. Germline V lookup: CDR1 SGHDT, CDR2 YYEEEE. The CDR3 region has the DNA TGTGCCAGCAGCTTATTGACAGGCCGGACTGAAGCTTTCTTT. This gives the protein CASSLLTGRTEAFF.

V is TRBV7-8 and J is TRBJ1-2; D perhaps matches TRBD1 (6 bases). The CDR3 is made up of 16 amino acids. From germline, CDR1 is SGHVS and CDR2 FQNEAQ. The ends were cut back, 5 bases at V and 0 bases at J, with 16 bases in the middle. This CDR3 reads CASSRSGALSNYGYTF. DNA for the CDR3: TGTGCCAGCAGCCGCTCAGGGGCCCTATCTAACTATGGCTACACCTTC.

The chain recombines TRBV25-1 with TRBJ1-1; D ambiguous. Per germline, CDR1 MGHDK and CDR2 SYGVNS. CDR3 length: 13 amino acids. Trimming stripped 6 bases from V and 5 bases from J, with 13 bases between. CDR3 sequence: CASRDVITTEAFF. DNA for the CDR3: TGTGCCAGCAGGGACGTGATCACTACTGAAGCTTTCTTT.

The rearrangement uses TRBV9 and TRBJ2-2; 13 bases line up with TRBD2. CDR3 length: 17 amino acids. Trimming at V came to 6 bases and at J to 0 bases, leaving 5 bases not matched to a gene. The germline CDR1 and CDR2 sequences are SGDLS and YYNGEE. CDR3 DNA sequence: TGTGCCAGCACCGGACTAGCGGGGGCTACGAACACCGGGGAGCTGTTTTTT. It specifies CASTGLAGATNTGELFF.

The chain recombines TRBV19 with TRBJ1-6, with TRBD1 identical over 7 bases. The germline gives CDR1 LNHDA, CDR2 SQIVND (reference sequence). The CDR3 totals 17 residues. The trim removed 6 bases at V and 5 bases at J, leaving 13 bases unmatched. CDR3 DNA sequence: TGTGCCAGTAGCCTCACCCGGACAGGACTCAATAATTCACCCCTCCACTTT. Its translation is CASSLTRTGLNNSPLHF.

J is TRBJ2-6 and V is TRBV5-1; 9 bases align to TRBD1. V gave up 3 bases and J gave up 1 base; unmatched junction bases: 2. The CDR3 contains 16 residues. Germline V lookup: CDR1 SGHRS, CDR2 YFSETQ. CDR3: CASSSDRGSGANVLTF. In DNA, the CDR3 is TGCGCCAGCAGCTCCGACAGGGGGTCTGGGGCCAACGTCCTGACTTTC.

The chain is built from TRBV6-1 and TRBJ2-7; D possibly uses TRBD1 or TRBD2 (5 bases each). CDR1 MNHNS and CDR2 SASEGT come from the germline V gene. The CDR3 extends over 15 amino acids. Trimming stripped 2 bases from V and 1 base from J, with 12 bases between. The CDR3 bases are TGTGCCAGCAGTGAAATAGGGACGGAATCCTACGAGCAGTACTTC. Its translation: CASSEIGTESYEQYF.

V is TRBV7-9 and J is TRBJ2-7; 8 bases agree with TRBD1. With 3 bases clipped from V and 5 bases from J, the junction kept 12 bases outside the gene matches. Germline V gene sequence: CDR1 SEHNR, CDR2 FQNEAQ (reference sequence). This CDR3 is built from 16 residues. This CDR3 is CASSFVPRTGSHEQYF. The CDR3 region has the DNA TGTGCCAGCAGCTTCGTACCCCGGACAGGGAGCCACGAGCAGTACTTC.

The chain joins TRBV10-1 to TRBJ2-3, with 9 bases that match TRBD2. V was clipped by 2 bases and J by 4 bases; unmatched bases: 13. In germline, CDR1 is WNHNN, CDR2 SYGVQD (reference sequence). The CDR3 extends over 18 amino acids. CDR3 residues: CASSEPLEGAGGPDTQYF. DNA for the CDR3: TGCGCCAGCAGTGAGCCGCTCGAGGGAGCGGGGGGCCCAGATACGCAGTATTTT.

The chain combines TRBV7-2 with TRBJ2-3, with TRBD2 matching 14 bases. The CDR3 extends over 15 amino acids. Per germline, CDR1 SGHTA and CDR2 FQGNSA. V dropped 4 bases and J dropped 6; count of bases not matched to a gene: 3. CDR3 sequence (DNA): TGTGCCAGCAGCTCACGACTAGCGGGGGGGGATACGCAGTATTTT. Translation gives CASSSRLAGGDTQYF.

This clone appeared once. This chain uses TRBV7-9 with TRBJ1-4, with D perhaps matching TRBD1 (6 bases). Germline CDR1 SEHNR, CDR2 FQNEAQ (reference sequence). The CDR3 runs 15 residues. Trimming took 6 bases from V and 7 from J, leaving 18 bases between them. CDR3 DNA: TGTGCCAGCAGAAGTACAGGGAGTAGGAGTGAAAAACTGTTTTTT. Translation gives CASRSTGSRSEKLFF.